The TCR beta chain under discussion was sequenced for a study of OX40 agonist ivuxolimab in advanced cancers. Study-wide background: Under the entry rules, prior anti-PD-1, anti-PD-L1 or anti-CTLA-4 therapy was allowed, and roughly 41% had some.

TCRdb's copy holds only in-frame clones and misses some; the assay was immunoSEQ multiplex PCR. The data hold tens of thousands of clones, with about 91% observed a single time. With 4 bases clipped from V and 5 bases from J, the junction kept 9 bases outside the gene matches. The CDR3 is 15 residues long. Germline CDR1 and CDR2: MGHRA and YSYEKL. This clone appeared once. The antigen is not known. Study-wide results and limits: At doses 0.1 to 3.0 mg/kg, CD4+ and CD8+ clones expanded.

The sample in question was CD4+ or CD8+ T cells sorted from blood, obtained in a trial of the OX40 agonist ivuxolimab. The V and J genes are TRBV4-1 and TRBJ2-7, with TRBD1 matching 9 bases. This TCR was recovered from an adult with an advanced solid tumor such as melanoma, head and neck, liver or kidney cancer. CDR3: CASSLRGQGGHEQYF. CDR3 bases: TGCGCCAGCAGCCTTAGGGGACAGGGTGGCCACGAGCAGTACTTC.